These 9 T cell receptor beta chains were sequenced from one sample in a study of vaccination effects on CD4 cells after COVID-19. CD4+ T cell isolation took place after 10 days of culture. Antigen specificity for these receptors is unknown. The protocol was immunoSEQ multiplex PCR, while the TCRdb copy is restricted to in-frame clones and leaves out a portion. The sample holds 20,000 to 25,000 clones, roughly 73% seen once. The specimen was CD4+ T cells from PBMCs cultured without peptide, collected before COVID-19 vaccination. All receptors come from a human donor who received a COVID-19 vaccine.

This clone was detected only a few times. V and J are TRBV18 and TRBJ2-1; 8 positions agree with TRBD1. Germline values: CDR1 KGHSH, CDR2 LQKENI. CDR3 length equals 18 residues. The trim removed 3 bases at V and 10 bases at J, leaving 20 bases unmatched. Written as DNA, the CDR3 is TGTGCCAGCTCACCTAGCACAGGGGGAATACATAGAAGTTTCGAGCAGTTCTTC. Amino acids: CASSPSTGGIHRSFEQFF.

The V gene is TRBV6-6, the J gene TRBJ1-5; tentative D call: TRBD1 (5 bases). V lost 7 bases to trimming and J lost 7 bases, with 23 bases between them. Germline V CDR1 and CDR2: MNHNY, SVGAGI (reference sequence). The CDR3 runs 16 residues. CDR3 coding DNA: TGTGCCAGCATTGGGTGGGGGGGAATTGGCCGCCAGCCCCAGCATTTT. Translation gives CASIGWGGIGRQPQHF.

The chain has TRBV30 and TRBJ2-1; D might be TRBD1 (5 bases). Germline V CDR1 and CDR2: GTSNPN, SVGIG (reference sequence). Deletions cut 3 bases from V and 0 bases from J, with 12 bases between. The CDR3 sequence is 15 residues long. CDR3 region: CAWRRGTSSYNEQFF. DNA of the CDR3: TGTGCCTGGAGAAGGGGTACGAGCTCCTACAATGAGCAGTTCTTC. Supplemented by reference TRBV30 and TRBJ2-1, the full variable domain reads SQTIHQWPATLVQPVGSPLSLECTVEGTSNPNLYWYRQAAGRGLQLLFYSVGIGQISSEVPQNLSASRPQDRQFILSSKKLLLSDSGFYLCAWRRGTSSYNEQFFGPGTRLTVL.

This chain links TRBV10-3 with TRBJ2-7; 15 positions agree with TRBD2. V was pared by 4 bases and J by 5 bases, with 6 bases of the junction left unmatched. The germline V gene encodes CDR1 ENHRY and CDR2 SYGVKD. This CDR3 has 16 amino acids. CDR3 region: CAISGSGLAGGDEQYF. CDR3 nucleotides: TGTGCCATCAGTGGGTCCGGACTAGCGGGAGGGGACGAGCAGTACTTC.

The chain combines TRBV5-8 with TRBJ1-5, with 12 nucleotides matching TRBD1. Germline CDR1 reads SGHTS; CDR2 reads YDEGEE. This CDR3 contains 17 residues. Trimming at V came to 7 bases and at J to 6 bases, leaving 14 bases not matched to a gene. DNA of the CDR3: TGTGCCAGCTTTTCTTCGCCGGGACAGGGGGCTTTTCAGCCCCAGCATTTT. Protein sequence: CASFSSPGQGAFQPQHF.

The V and J genes are TRBV10-3 and TRBJ2-7; no reliable D call. This CDR3 is built from 13 residues. Germline values: CDR1 ENHRY, CDR2 SYGVKD. Trimming removed 1 base at V and 0 bases at J, with 4 bases between. The CDR3 region is CAISEFSSYEQYF. In nucleotides, the CDR3 is TGTGCCATCAGTGAGTTCTCCTCCTACGAGCAGTACTTC.

V and J are TRBV18 and TRBJ2-6; 7 nucleotides match TRBD2. V gave up 1 base and J gave up 2 bases; unmatched junction bases: 5. Germline V lookup: CDR1 KGHSH, CDR2 LQKENI. The CDR3 contains 17 residues. The CDR3 DNA is TGTGCCAGCTCACCACGGGGAGGGTTTCCTGGGGCCAACGTCCTGACTTTC. Translated, it gives CASSPRGGFPGANVLTF.

The V gene is TRBV28, the J gene TRBJ1-1; 7 nucleotides align to TRBD1. Trimming removed 5 bases from V and 1 base from J; junction bases left unmatched: 4. Germline V gene lookup returns CDR1 MDHEN and CDR2 SYDVKM. CDR3 length: 14 amino acids. The CDR3 DNA reads as TGTGCCAGCAGTCTGGGACAGAGGAACACTGAAGCTTTCTTT. Its protein product is CASSLGQRNTEAFF.

This sequence joins TRBV5-6 and TRBJ1-4; 8 positions agree with TRBD1. There are 17 residues in the CDR3. Germline V gene sequence: CDR1 SGHDT, CDR2 YYEEEE. V gave up 4 bases and J gave up 8 bases; unmatched junction bases: 16. CDR3 sequence (DNA): TGTGCCAGCAGCCCCCCGGGACAGGATCCGCTCGAGGAAAAACTGTTTTTT. Protein product: CASSPPGQDPLEEKLFF.